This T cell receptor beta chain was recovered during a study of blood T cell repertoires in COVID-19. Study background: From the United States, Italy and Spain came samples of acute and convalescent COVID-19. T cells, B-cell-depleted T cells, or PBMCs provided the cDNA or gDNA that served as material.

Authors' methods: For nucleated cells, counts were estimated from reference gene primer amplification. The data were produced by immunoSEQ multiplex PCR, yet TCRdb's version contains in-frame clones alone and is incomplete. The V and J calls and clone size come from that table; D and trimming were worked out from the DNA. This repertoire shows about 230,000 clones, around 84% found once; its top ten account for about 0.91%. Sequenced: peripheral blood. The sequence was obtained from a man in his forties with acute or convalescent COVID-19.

The CDR3 loop is CAWSVRAGTTYEQYF. As DNA, the CDR3 is TGTGCCTGGAGTGTACGGGCAGGGACAACCTACGAGCAGTACTTC. The chain carries TRBV30 and TRBJ2-7, with D perhaps TRBD1 (6 bases). Germline loops: CDR1 GTSNPN, CDR2 SVGIG (reference sequence). Trimming removed 0 bases from V and 2 bases from J, with 14 bases in between. The length of the CDR3 is 15 residues.